This passage covers 28 T cell receptor beta chains from one sample sequenced in a study of T cells in Graves' hyperthyroidism and ophthalmopathy. Amplified TCR beta CDR3 regions came from RNA transcripts. The primer set for the first-round RT-PCR of the TCR CDR3 was HTBI. TCRdb processed the multiplex PCR reads anew with MiXCR; each CDR3 protein has one entry. Altogether hundreds of thousands of distinct CDR3 sequences are present, 15% to 20% being singletons, with the ten largest covering 3.5% to 4%. The sample comprised blood. The receptors were sampled from a woman under 30 with Graves' hyperthyroidism.

The rearrangement joins TRBV11-2 to TRBJ1-2; TRBD1 matches at 9 bases. V was clipped by 5 bases and J by 8 bases; unmatched bases: 6. The CDR3 is made up of 13 amino acids. CDR1 SGHAT and CDR2 FQNNGV come from the germline V gene. The CDR3 is CASSRQGDIGYTF. CDR3 nucleotide sequence: TGTGCCAGCAGCCGACAGGGGGATATCGGCTACACCTTC.

The chain employs TRBV6-1 and TRBJ1-5; no definite D call. Germline assignment: CDR1 MNHNS and CDR2 SASEGT. The V end lost 2 bases, the J end lost 2 bases, and 16 bases lay between the germline ends. The CDR3 totals 17 residues. The CDR3 nucleotides read TGTGCCAGCAGTGAACTTTATTTGGTACTGGGCAATCAGCCCCAGCATTTT. Amino acids: CASSELYLVLGNQPQHF.

This clonotype appeared many times. The chain joins TRBV20-1 to TRBJ2-5; 11 nucleotides align to TRBD2. Germline V gene data show CDR1 as DFQATT and CDR2 as SNEGSKA (reference sequence). The trim removed 3 bases at V and 6 bases at J, leaving 6 bases unmatched. This CDR3 comprises 14 residues. The DNA for the CDR3 is TGCAGTGCTAGGGTAGCGGGGGGGCAAAAGACCCAGTACTTC. This sequence encodes CSARVAGGQKTQYF.

Ten or more counts support this clonotype. The V and J genes are TRBV7-2 and TRBJ2-2; 11 nucleotides align to TRBD1. V shed 5 bases and J 6 bases; nucleotides not matched to a gene: 5. Germline CDR1 is SGHTA and CDR2 is FQGNSA. This CDR3 is 15 amino acids long. CDR3 bases: TGTGCCAGCAGCCGGACAGGGGGCAAGGCCGGGGAGCTGTTTTTT. This translates into CASSRTGGKAGELFF.

This clonotype has ten or more counts. The V call is TRBV6-1, the J call TRBJ1-2; possibly TRBD1 for D (6 bases). CDR3 length: 13 amino acids. Germline CDR1 MNHNS, CDR2 SASEGT. Trimming left V 5 bases short and J 6 bases short, with 13 bases between. CDR3 coding DNA: TGTGCCAGCAGTCCTACAGGGTCGGATGGCTACACCTTC. Its protein product is CASSPTGSDGYTF.

This clonotype occurred a few times. The chain links TRBV11-2 to TRBJ2-7, with 9 bases that match TRBD2. J gave up 3 bases and V 5 bases, and 5 bases lay outside the gene matches. This CDR3 spans 14 amino acids. Germline V gives CDR1 SGHAT, CDR2 FQNNGV. For the CDR3, the DNA is TGTGCCAGCAGCCCCGGGACTAGCTTCTACGAGCAGTACTTC. This sequence encodes CASSPGTSFYEQYF.

This clonotype has at least ten counts. CDR3 protein: CASSHGQNTEAFF. CDR3 bases: TGTGCCAGCAGCCACGGACAGAACACTGAAGCTTTCTTT. The gene calls are TRBV28 and TRBJ1-1, with D possibly matching TRBD1 (5 bases). The V gene's germline CDR1 is MDHEN and CDR2 SYDVKM. This CDR3 has 13 amino acids. Trimming pared 6 bases from V and 1 base from J, leaving 9 bases between.

The sample holds many counts of this clonotype. The J gene is TRBJ1-1, the V gene TRBV20-1; 8 nucleotides align to TRBD1. This CDR3 is 15 amino acids long. The V segment lost 5 bases and the J segment 0 bases; nucleotides outside the gene matches: 8. Germline assignment: CDR1 DFQATT and CDR2 SNEGSKA (reference sequence). DNA for the CDR3: TGCAGTGCTGCCCGACAGGGGAATATGAACACTGAAGCTTTCTTT. Its protein product is CSAARQGNMNTEAFF.

This chain connects TRBV2 to TRBJ1-1; possibly TRBD1 for D (6 bases). Germline V gene lookup returns CDR1 SNHLY and CDR2 FYNNEI. Trimming took 7 bases from V and 4 from J, leaving 13 bases between them. This CDR3 comprises 13 residues. The DNA of the CDR3 is TGTGCCAGCATAAACAGGGTGGGCACTGAAGCTTTCTTT. This gives the protein CASINRVGTEAFF.

The CDR3 DNA sequence: TGTGCCAGCACCCGGGAGACCTACGAGCAGTACTTC. Its protein product is CASTRETYEQYF. This sequence joins TRBV6-1 and TRBJ2-7; perhaps TRBD2 as D (6 bases). The CDR3 covers 12 residues. Germline CDR1 is MNHNS and CDR2 is SASEGT. V lost 7 bases and J 2 bases, leaving 9 bases between the germline ends.

This clonotype showed up many times. V and J are TRBV28 and TRBJ1-2; D is uncertain. The CDR3 runs 14 residues. The germline V gene encodes CDR1 MDHEN and CDR2 SYDVKM. V was trimmed by 3 bases and J by 7 bases, leaving 15 bases between them. The CDR3 region is CASSLGWDVRGYTF. The CDR3 coding sequence is TGTGCCAGCAGTTTGGGGTGGGATGTGCGTGGCTACACCTTC.

The chain couples TRBV5-5 to TRBJ2-7; no clear D gene. Per the germline V gene, CDR1 is SGHKS and CDR2 is YYEKEE (reference sequence). This CDR3 spans 14 amino acids. The V end lost 0 bases, the J end lost 3 bases, and 10 bases lay between the germline ends. The CDR3 here is CASSLEGSHYEQYF. As DNA, the CDR3 is TGTGCCAGCAGCTTGGAGGGCAGTCACTACGAGCAGTACTTC.

The genes are TRBV11-1 and TRBJ2-5; 7 positions agree with TRBD2. The ends lost 2 bases at V and 4 bases at J; junction bases unmatched: 7. This CDR3 contains 15 residues. The germline CDR1 and CDR2 sequences are SGHAT and FQDESV (reference sequence). The CDR3 coding sequence is TGTGCCAGCAGCTTAACCCGGACTAGGGGAGAGACCCAGTACTTC. Protein product: CASSLTRTRGETQYF. The complete variable domain, with remaining parts taken from reference TRBV11-1 and TRBJ2-5, reads EAEVAQSPRYKITEKSQAVAFWCDPISGHATLYWYRQILGQGPELLVQFQDESVVDDSQLPKDRFSAERLKGVDSTLKIQPAELGDSAMYLCASSLTRTRGETQYFGPGTRLLVL.

The V call is TRBV12-3 or TRBV12-4, the J call TRBJ1-1, with D uncertain. Trimming left V 6 bases short and J 0 bases short, with 8 bases between. The CDR3 consists of 13 residues. The CDR3 bases are TGTGCCAGCAGGAGCCTCATGAACACTGAAGCTTTCTTT. The encoded protein is CASRSLMNTEAFF.

This clonotype has a count of ten or more. The genes are TRBV12-3 or TRBV12-4 and TRBJ1-5; D possibly corresponds to TRBD1 (6 bases). V was clipped by 6 bases and J by 4 bases, with 7 bases between them. The CDR3 totals 12 residues. CDR3 residues: CASSQGNQPQHF. CDR3 DNA sequence: TGTGCCAGCAGCCAGGGGAATCAGCCCCAGCATTTT.

This clonotype was found many times. V is TRBV6-1 and J is TRBJ1-5, with no clear D. The CDR3 is made up of 16 amino acids. The germline gives CDR1 MNHNS, CDR2 SASEGT. V lost 6 bases and J 0 bases, leaving 15 bases between the germline ends. CDR3 residues: CASSPNPSYSNQPQHF. CDR3 in DNA: TGTGCCAGCAGCCCGAACCCAAGTTATAGCAATCAGCCCCAGCATTTT.

This clonotype came up many times. The chain joins TRBV20-1 to TRBJ2-7; 12 bases line up with TRBD1. The germline V gene has CDR1 DFQATT and CDR2 SNEGSKA (reference sequence). The CDR3 has 17 residues. V shed 0 bases and J 3 bases; nucleotides not matched to a gene: 9. Here the CDR3 DNA reads TGCAGTGCTAGAGATGGGCTCCGGGACAGGGGGCTCTACGAGCAGTACTTC. Translating it yields CSARDGLRDRGLYEQYF.

A few counts support this clonotype. V usage is TRBV11-2 and J usage is TRBJ1-1; D is ambiguous. With 6 bases removed from V and 4 bases from J, the gap between germline ends came to 12 bases. CDR1 SGHAT and CDR2 FQNNGV come from the germline V gene. This CDR3 is built from 13 residues. Here the CDR3 DNA reads TGTGCCAGCAGATATGGTGATTTCACTGAAGCTTTCTTT. Its protein is CASRYGDFTEAFF.

The chain is built from TRBV10-3 and TRBJ2-7; D may match TRBD1 or TRBD2 (5 bases each). The CDR3 is made up of 15 amino acids. CDR1 and CDR2 from the germline V gene are ENHRY and SYGVKD. Trimming stripped 3 bases from V and 1 base from J, with 13 bases between. Here the CDR3 DNA reads TGTGCCATCAGTGACACGGGGCTTTTTTCCTACGAGCAGTACTTC. Protein: CAISDTGLFSYEQYF.

This clonotype was seen many times. This rearrangement joins TRBV12-3 or TRBV12-4 to TRBJ2-2; the match to TRBD2 covers 8 bases. The CDR3 is made up of 14 amino acids. J was trimmed by 5 bases and V by 6 bases; bases with no gene match: 5. The CDR3 sequence: CASSRTGGTGELFF. The CDR3, as DNA: TGTGCCAGCAGCCGGACGGGGGGGACCGGGGAGCTGTTTTTT.

This clonotype has a count of ten or more. CDR3 amino acids: CASSFRAGGYTF. The CDR3 region has the DNA TGTGCCAGCAGTTTTAGGGCCGGTGGCTACACCTTC. The chain combines TRBV12-3 or TRBV12-4 with TRBJ1-2, with D hard to call. The CDR3 length is 12 residues. The V end was cut by 3 bases, the J end by 7 bases, with 9 bases between.

This clonotype was observed many times. V usage is TRBV6-1 and J usage is TRBJ1-2; a weak D match, TRBD1 (5 bases). The CDR3 loop spans 13 amino acids. Per the germline V gene, CDR1 is MNHNS and CDR2 is SASEGT. V was trimmed by 3 bases and J by 4 bases, leaving 9 bases between them. The CDR3 DNA is TGTGCCAGCAGTGATAGTAGGGGCTATGGCTACACCTTC. This codes for CASSDSRGYGYTF.

The chain recombines TRBV28 with TRBJ2-5; 9 nucleotides match TRBD1. V lost 6 bases to trimming and J lost 7 bases; unmatched junction nucleotides: 6. Germline V gives CDR1 MDHEN, CDR2 SYDVKM. The CDR3 is 13 residues long. CDR3 sequence reads: CASRVPGQGTQYF. Written as DNA, the CDR3 is TGTGCCAGCAGAGTACCGGGACAGGGGACCCAGTACTTC. The full variable domain, rest sourced from reference TRBV28 and TRBJ2-5, is DVKVTQSSRYLVKRTGEKVFLECVQDMDHENMFWYRQDPGLGLRLIYFSYDVKMKEKGDIPEGYSVSREKKERFSLILESASTNQTSMYLCASRVPGQGTQYFGPGTRLLVL.

This clonotype was counted only a few times. The junction and the germline gene differ at one end; a read error may be behind it. This sequence joins TRBV7-9 and TRBJ1-2, with a possible D match to TRBD1 (6 bases). Germline CDR1 reads SEHNR; CDR2 reads FQNEAQ (reference sequence). This CDR3 has 13 residues. CDR3 DNA: TGTGCCAGCAGCCCTTCGGACAGCTATTGCTACACCTTC. Protein: CASSPSDSYCYTF.

This clonotype was counted a few times. At one end the junction does not follow the germline gene, possibly because of a read error. The rearrangement uses TRBV18 and TRBJ1-2; D gene uncertain. Germline V gene sequence: CDR1 KGHSH, CDR2 LQKENI. The CDR3 loop spans 14 amino acids. In DNA form, the CDR3 reads TGTGCCAGCTCAGTGGGGAGCCCTAACTATGACTACACCTTC. Its protein product is CASSVGSPNYDYTF. Full variable domain (rest looked up from reference TRBV18 and TRBJ1-2): NAGVMQNPRHLVRRRGQEARLRCSPMKGHSHVYWYRQLPEEGLKFMVYLQKENIIDESGMPKERFSAEFPKEGPSILRIQQVVRGDSAAYFCASSVGSPNYDYTFGSGTRLTVV.

This clonotype was picked up many times. The chain employs TRBV7-8 and TRBJ2-7, with D possibly being TRBD1 or TRBD2 (5 bases each). There are 15 residues in the CDR3. Germline CDR1 SGHVS, CDR2 FQNEAQ. Trimming cost V 3 bases and J 7 bases, with 19 bases left between them. CDR3 bases: TGTGCCAGCAGCTTGACCGGGACGGCTCTTAGAGAGCAGTACTTC. It translates to CASSLTGTALREQYF.

This rearrangement joins TRBV5-1 to TRBJ2-7; no reliable D call. The germline V gene encodes CDR1 SGHRS and CDR2 YFSETQ. V was shortened by 3 bases and J by 2 bases, with 6 bases between the two germline ends. The CDR3 length is 12 residues. DNA of the CDR3: TGCGCCAGCAGCTCCAATACCTACGAGCAGTACTTC. This sequence encodes CASSSNTYEQYF.

The chain joins TRBV2 to TRBJ2-7; the D gene is possibly TRBD1 (5 bases). Trimming pared 6 bases from V and 3 bases from J, leaving 12 bases between. The CDR3 contains 13 residues. The V gene's germline CDR1 is SNHLY and CDR2 FYNNEI. The CDR3: CASRSGNNYEQYF. The CDR3 DNA reads as TGTGCCAGCAGATCAGGGAACAACTACGAGCAGTACTTC.